The present TCR beta chain was sequenced within a study of OX40 agonist ivuxolimab in advanced cancers. A note on the overall study: The costimulatory receptor OX40 (CD134) was targeted by ivuxolimab, a fully human IgG2 agonistic monoclonal antibody. Intravenous ivuxolimab was administered to patients every 2 weeks at six dose levels: 0.01, 0.1, 0.3, 1.5, 3 and 10 mg/kg. Of the approximately 50 dose-escalation patients, hepatocellular carcinoma was present in about 20, melanoma in roughly 15, renal cell carcinoma in 9 and head and neck cancer in 9. A male proportion of approximately 83% and a mean age of around 60 years, ranging from roughly 20 to 80, were recorded for the dose-escalation cohort. Patients were allowed to have had prior anti-PD-1, anti-PD-L1 or anti-CTLA-4 therapy, and 30% to 40% of the dose-escalation patients had previously received checkpoint inhibitors. Partial responses occurred in three dose-escalation patients, of whom one had hepatocellular carcinoma and two had cutaneous melanoma. The purpose of peripheral TCRbeta sequencing was to test whether ivuxolimab changed TCR sequence diversity and led to clonal T-cell expansion. The paper describes the monotherapy dose-escalation part (N of about 52 patients) of the phase I trial of ivuxolimab. Study-level results and caveats: On average, CD8+ T cells showed more expanded clones than CD4+ T cells after ivuxolimab. In the 0.1-3.0 mg/kg groups, partial responders had among the lowest normalized peripheral clonal expansion, particularly in CD8+ T cells. Which antigens the clonally expanded peripheral T cells were specific for was not determined. Low levels of normalized T-cell clonal expansion were also seen in some nonresponding patients. Clonal expansion of both CD4+ and CD8+ blood T cells was observed from baseline to week 6 at doses 0.1 to 3.0 mg/kg.

To sequence the TCRbeta CDR3 region, genomic DNA was isolated from the sorted cells. TCRbeta CDR3 regions were sequenced using the immunoSEQ Assay. TCRdb obtained this table from immuneACCESS and retained in-frame rearrangements with V and J assigned. These tables miss some clones; where compared with another copy, unresolved V genes account for less than half of the shortfall, and the remainder is unexplained. This sample holds around 84,000 clones; 94% were observed only once. The ten top clones hold about 10% of the sample. About this clone itself: The antigen it binds to is not known. The sample holds no much larger clone one base away, and base qualities are not on file.

Spanning cysteine to phenylalanine, the CDR3 consists of 14 amino acids. Only the CDR3 part of the read is kept: 42 bases, read in frame from the first base. Germline trimming amounts to 5 bases on V and 5 bases on J, with 7 as the count of junction bases outside the gene matches. CDR1 and CDR2 are read off the germline V gene as MGHRA and YSYEKL. The trial excluded patients who had a history of autoimmune disease or who were on systemic immunosuppression. In every dose cohort, peripheral blood was drawn for TCR sequencing at baseline, cycle 4 day 1, and cycle 7 day 1. Samples were obtained from an open-label, multicenter, first-in-human phase I dose-escalation trial of ivuxolimab. The trial enrolled adults with locally advanced or metastatic head and neck squamous cell, hepatocellular, melanoma or renal cell carcinoma. Before TCR sequencing, CD4+ T cells and CD8+ T cells were sorted from peripheral blood as separate populations.

Sequencing was performed on CD4+ or CD8+ T cells sorted from blood, taken in a trial of the OX40 agonist ivuxolimab. The chain uses TRBV4-1 and TRBJ1-2; 8 of the junction bases match TRBD1. The clonotype comes from an adult with an advanced solid tumor such as melanoma, head and neck, liver or kidney cancer. Here is the DNA: TGCGCCAGCAGCGGGCAGGGGGCCGGATATGGCTACACCTTC. Its protein product is CASSGQGAGYGYTF.